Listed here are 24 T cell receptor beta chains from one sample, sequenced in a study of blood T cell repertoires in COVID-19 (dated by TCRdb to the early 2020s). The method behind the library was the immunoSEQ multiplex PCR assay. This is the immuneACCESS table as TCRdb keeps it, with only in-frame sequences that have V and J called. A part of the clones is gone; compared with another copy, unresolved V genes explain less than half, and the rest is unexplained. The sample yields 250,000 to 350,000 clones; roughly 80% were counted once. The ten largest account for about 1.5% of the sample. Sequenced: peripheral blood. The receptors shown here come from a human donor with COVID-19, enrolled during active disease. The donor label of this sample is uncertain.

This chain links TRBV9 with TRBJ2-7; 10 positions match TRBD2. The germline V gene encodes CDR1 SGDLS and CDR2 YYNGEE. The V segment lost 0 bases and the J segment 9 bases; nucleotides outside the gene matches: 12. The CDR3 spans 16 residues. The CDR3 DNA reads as TGTGCCAGCAGCGTAGGGCTAGCGGGAGTCCCCGGTGGGCAGTACTTC. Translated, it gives CASSVGLAGVPGGQYF.

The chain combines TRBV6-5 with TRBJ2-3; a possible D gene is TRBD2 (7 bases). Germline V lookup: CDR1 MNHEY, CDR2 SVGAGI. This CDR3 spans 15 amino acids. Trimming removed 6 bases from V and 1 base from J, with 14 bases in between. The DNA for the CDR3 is TGTGCCAGCAGACTGGGGGGGGCCCGCACAGATACGCAGTATTTT. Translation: CASRLGGARTDTQYF.

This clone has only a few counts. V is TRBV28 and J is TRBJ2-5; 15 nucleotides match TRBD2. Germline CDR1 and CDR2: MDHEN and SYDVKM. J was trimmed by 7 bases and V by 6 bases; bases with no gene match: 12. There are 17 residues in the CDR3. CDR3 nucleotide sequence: TGTGCCAGCAGATCCGGATCCGGGACTAGCGGGAGGACGACCCAGTACTTC. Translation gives CASRSGSGTSGRTTQYF.

The CDR3, as DNA: TGTGCCAGCAGCCAAGATCGGCAGGTCACTGAAGCTTTCTTT. This translates into CASSQDRQVTEAFF. V and J are TRBV3-1 (or the pseudogene TRBV3-2) and TRBJ1-1; the D is unclear. This CDR3 comprises 14 residues. Germline V gene data show CDR1 as LGHDT and CDR2 as YNNKEL (reference sequence). V shed 0 bases and J shed 4 bases, with 9 bases lying between them.

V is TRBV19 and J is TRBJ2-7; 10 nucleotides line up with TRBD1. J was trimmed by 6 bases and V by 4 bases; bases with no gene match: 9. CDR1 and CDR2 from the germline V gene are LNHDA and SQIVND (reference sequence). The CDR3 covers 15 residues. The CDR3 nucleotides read TGTGCCAGTAGTACCCAAACCGGGACAGGGGCCGAGCAGTACTTC. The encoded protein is CASSTQTGTGAEQYF.

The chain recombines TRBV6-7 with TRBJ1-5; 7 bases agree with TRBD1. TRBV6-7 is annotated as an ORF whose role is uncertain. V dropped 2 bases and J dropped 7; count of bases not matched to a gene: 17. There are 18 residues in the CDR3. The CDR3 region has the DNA TGTGCCAGCAGTTACACGCACACGAGGACAGGTCGTGGGCAGCCCCAGCATTTT. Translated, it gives CASSYTHTRTGRGQPQHF.

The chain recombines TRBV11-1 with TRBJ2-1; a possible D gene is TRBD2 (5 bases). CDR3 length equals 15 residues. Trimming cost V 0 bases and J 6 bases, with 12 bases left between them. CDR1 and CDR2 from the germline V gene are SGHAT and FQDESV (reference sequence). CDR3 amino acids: CASSLAGYRGNEQFF. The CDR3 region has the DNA TGTGCCAGCAGCTTAGCGGGGTACCGGGGCAATGAGCAGTTCTTC.

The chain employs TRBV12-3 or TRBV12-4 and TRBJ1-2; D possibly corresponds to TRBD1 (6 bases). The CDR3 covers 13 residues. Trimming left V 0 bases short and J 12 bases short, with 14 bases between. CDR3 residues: CASSLAVAGVHTF. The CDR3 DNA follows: TGTGCCAGCAGTTTAGCGGTCGCAGGGGTGCACACCTTC.

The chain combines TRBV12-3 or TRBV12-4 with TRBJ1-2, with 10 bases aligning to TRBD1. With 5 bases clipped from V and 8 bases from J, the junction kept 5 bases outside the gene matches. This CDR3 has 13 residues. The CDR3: CASSRDRGLGYTF. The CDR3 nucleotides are TGTGCCAGCAGTCGGGACAGGGGTCTGGGCTACACCTTC.

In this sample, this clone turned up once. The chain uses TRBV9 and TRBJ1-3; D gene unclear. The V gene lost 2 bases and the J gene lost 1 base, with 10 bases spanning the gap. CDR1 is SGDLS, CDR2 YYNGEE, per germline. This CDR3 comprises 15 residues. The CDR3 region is CASSVFSGSGNTIYF. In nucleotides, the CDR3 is TGTGCCAGCAGCGTGTTCTCGGGTTCTGGAAACACCATATATTTT.

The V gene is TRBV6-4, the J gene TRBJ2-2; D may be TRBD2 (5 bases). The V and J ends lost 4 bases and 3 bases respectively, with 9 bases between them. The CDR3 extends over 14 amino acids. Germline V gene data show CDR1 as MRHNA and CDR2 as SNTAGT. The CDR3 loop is CASSAGLYTGELFF. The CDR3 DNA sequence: TGTGCCAGCAGTGCCGGACTTTACACCGGGGAGCTGTTTTTT.

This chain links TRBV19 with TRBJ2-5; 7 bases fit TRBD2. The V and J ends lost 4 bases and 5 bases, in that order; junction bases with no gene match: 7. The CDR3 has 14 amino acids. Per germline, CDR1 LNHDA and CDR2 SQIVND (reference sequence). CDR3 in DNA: TGTGCCAGTAGTAGTTCCGCGGGAGTGGAGACCCAGTACTTC. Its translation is CASSSSAGVETQYF.

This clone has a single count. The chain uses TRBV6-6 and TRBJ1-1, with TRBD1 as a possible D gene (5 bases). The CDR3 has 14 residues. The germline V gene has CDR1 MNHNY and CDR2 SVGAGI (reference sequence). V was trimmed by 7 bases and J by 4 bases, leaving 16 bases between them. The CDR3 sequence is CASTGGEQVTEAFF. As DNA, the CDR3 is TGTGCCAGCACCGGAGGGGAACAGGTCACTGAAGCTTTCTTT.

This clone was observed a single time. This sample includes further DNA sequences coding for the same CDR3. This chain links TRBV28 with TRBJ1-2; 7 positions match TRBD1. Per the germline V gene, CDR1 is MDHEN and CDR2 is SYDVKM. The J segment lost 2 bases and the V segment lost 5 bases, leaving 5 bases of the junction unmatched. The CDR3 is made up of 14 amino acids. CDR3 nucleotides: TGTGCCAGCAGTCTTGACAGGGCGAACTATGGCTACACCTTC. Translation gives CASSLDRANYGYTF.

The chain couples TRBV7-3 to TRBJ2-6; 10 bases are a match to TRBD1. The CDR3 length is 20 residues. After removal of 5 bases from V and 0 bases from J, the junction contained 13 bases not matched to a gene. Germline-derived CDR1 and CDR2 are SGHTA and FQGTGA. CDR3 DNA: TGTGCCAGCAGCCCCCGGGGGACAGGGGACCCCTACTCTGGGGCCAACGTCCTGACTTTC. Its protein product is CASSPRGTGDPYSGANVLTF.

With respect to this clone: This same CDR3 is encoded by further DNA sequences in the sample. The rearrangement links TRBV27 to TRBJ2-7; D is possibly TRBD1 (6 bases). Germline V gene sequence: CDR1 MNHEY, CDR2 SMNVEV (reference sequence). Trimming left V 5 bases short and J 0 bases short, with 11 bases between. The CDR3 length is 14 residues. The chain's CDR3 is CASSPRTASYEQYF. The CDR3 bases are TGTGCCAGCAGTCCTCGGACAGCCTCCTACGAGCAGTACTTC.

The DNA of the CDR3 is TGTGCCAGCAATTCCCAGGCCCTTAGCAATCAGCCCCAGCATTTT. As protein: CASNSQALSNQPQHF. The gene calls are TRBV6-5 and TRBJ1-5; D unresolved. The CDR3 sequence is 15 residues long. Per germline, CDR1 MNHEY and CDR2 SVGAGI. V was clipped by 7 bases and J by 0 bases, with 13 bases between them.

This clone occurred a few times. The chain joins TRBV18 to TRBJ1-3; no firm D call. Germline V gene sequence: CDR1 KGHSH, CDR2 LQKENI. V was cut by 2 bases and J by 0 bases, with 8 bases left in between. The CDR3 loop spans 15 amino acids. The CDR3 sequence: CASSPGGSSGNTIYF. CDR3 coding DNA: TGTGCCAGCTCACCAGGAGGTAGCTCTGGAAACACCATATATTTT.

The CDR3 DNA sequence: TGTGCCAGCAGCTCATCCGGGACTAGGAACACTGAAGCTTTCTTT. It translates to CASSSSGTRNTEAFF. The rearrangement links TRBV7-9 to TRBJ1-1; tentatively, D is TRBD1 (5 bases). V dropped 4 bases and J dropped 1 base, with 13 bases sitting between them. This CDR3 is 15 amino acids long. Germline V gene lookup returns CDR1 SEHNR and CDR2 FQNEAQ (reference sequence).

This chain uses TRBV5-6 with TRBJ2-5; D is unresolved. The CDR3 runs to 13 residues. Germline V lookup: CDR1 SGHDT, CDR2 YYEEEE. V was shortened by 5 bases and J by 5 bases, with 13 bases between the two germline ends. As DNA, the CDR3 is TGTGCCAGCAGTCGCCCATCCGGGGAGACCCAGTACTTC. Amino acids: CASSRPSGETQYF.

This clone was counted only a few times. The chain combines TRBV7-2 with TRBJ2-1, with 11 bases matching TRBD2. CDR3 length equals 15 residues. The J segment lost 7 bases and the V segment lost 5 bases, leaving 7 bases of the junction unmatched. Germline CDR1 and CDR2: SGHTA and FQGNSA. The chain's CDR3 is CASSQLAGVRNEQFF. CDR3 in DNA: TGTGCCAGCAGCCAACTAGCGGGAGTACGGAATGAGCAGTTCTTC.

The CDR3 DNA reads as TGTGCCTGGAGCCCGGGACATCGGAGTCAACCCCAGCATTTT. It encodes CAWSPGHRSQPQHF. This rearrangement joins TRBV30 to TRBJ1-5; a possible D gene is TRBD1 (6 bases). This CDR3 has 14 residues. Looked up from germline, CDR1 is GTSNPN and CDR2 is SVGIG (reference sequence). Trimming removed 3 bases from V and 10 bases from J, with 19 bases in between.

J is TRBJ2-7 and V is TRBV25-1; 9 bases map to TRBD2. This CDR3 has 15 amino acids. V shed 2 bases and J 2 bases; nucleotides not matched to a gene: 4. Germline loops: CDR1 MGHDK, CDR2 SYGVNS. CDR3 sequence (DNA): TGTGCCAGCAGTGAACTAGCGGGAACGACCTACGAGCAGTACTTC. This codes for CASSELAGTTYEQYF.

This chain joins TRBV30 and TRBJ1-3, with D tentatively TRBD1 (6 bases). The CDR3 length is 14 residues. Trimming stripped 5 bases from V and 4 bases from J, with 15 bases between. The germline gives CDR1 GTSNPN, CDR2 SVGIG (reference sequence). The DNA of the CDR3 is TGTGCCTGGGGTCGACAGGACTCCGGAAACACCATATATTTT. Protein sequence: CAWGRQDSGNTIYF.